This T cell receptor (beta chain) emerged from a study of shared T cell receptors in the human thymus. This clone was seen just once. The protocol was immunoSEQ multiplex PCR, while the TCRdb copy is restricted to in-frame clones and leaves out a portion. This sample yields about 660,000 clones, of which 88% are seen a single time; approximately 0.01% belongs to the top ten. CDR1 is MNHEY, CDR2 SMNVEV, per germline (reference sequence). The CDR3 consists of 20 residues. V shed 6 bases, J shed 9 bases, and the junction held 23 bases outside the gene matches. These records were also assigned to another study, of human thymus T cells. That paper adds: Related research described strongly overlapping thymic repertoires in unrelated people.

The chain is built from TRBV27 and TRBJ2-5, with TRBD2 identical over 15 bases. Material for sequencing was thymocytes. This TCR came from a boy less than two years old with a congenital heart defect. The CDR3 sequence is CASSPKGLAGGNIWVMAQYF. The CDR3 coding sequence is TGTGCCAGCAGCCCTAAGGGACTAGCGGGAGGAAACATTTGGGTAATGGCCCAGTACTTC.